Reported below is one T cell receptor beta chain. Its antigen is undetermined. The data were obtained in a study of beta chain features in type 1 diabetes. Study-level background: When patients were set against healthy donors, age, gender and cell yields were similar.

Sequencing targeted expressed TCRB transcripts, as all isolated RNA had been reverse transcribed. The average output of naive, central memory and regulatory T cell samples was several million reads. TCRdb's copy holds only in-frame clones and misses some; the assay was immunoSEQ multiplex PCR. The repertoire has approximately 260,000 clones, around 21% of them found once; the top ten carry 0.028%. Findings and caveats of the study: Moderate but significant shortening of TCRB CDR3s was recorded in all four CD4+ subsets from Type 1 diabetes patients. When VDJ junctions were examined, type 1 diabetes patients showed fewer insertions and more deletions.

The CDR3 length is 16 residues. Germline V gives CDR1 LNHDA, CDR2 SQIVND (reference sequence). Trimming pared 4 bases from V and 0 bases from J, leaving 15 bases between. The rearrangement uses TRBV19 and TRBJ1-1; D gene ambiguous. Material for sequencing was naive CD4+ T cells from blood. The TCR was taken from a woman between 40 and 55 years old with type 1 diabetes. The CDR3 nucleotides are TGTGCCAGTAGTAGATACCCCGGGAGCTTGAACACTGAAGCTTTCTTT. Its translation is CASSRYPGSLNTEAFF.